This TCR beta chain was captured by sequencing in a study of blood T cell repertoires in COVID-19. Study-wide background: Sites across the United States, Italy and Spain contributed samples from acute and convalescent COVID-19. PBMCs, B-cell-depleted T cells, or T cells provided the cDNA or gDNA that made up the material.

The germline V gene has CDR1 KGHDR and CDR2 SFDVKD. V lost 7 bases to trimming and J lost 6 bases; unmatched junction nucleotides: 7. This CDR3 has 13 amino acids. In the original analysis: For nucleated cells, counts were estimated from reference gene primer amplification. Profiling relied on immunoSEQ multiplex PCR, and the TCRdb table lists in-frame clones only, not all of them. That table gives V, J and clone size, and the DNA gave D and trimming. The sample comprises around 260,000 clones, approximately 90% of which are singletons, and 3% rests with the top ten. Sequenced input: peripheral blood. The sequence was obtained from a woman aged 30 to 39 with active or convalescent COVID-19. The J gene is TRBJ2-7, the V gene TRBV24-1; TRBD1 matches at 8 bases. The CDR3, as DNA: TGTGCCACCAGGGCGGACAGGGTGGGCGAGCAGTACTTC. This translates into CATRADRVGEQYF.